This is a list of T cell receptor beta chains from one sample in a study of blood T cell repertoires in COVID-19. The method was immunoSEQ multiplex PCR; TCRdb's version includes in-frame clones alone and lacks a portion of them. This sample has some 300,000 clones, with around 90% found just once. Sequencing used peripheral blood. All receptors come from a woman aged 40-49 years with COVID-19, enrolled during active disease. Both conserved end residues are part of each CDR3. Each record gives: D gene, V gene, clone size, J gene, CDR3 DNA, CDR3 protein. D genes are given only for firm matches. Clone sizes are given selectively: once, few, many, or a class where the clone is expanded.

d_call: NA
v_call: TRBV27
clone_size: NA
j_call: TRBJ2-7
cdr3_nt: TGTGCCAGCCAAGAGGGTATATGGGGAACCGGCGAGCAGTACTTC
cdr3_aa: CASQEGIWGTGEQYF

d_call: NA
v_call: TRBV18
clone_size: NA
j_call: TRBJ2-7
cdr3_nt: TGTGCCAGCTCACCACAAGGGGGGGAGGGCCCCTACGAGCAGTACTTC
cdr3_aa: CASSPQGGEGPYEQYF

d_call: TRBD2
v_call: TRBV6-5
clone_size: NA
j_call: TRBJ2-1
cdr3_nt: TGTGCCAGCAGTTACAGGCTAGCGGGGAATGAGCAGTTCTTC
cdr3_aa: CASSYRLAGNEQFF

d_call: TRBD2
v_call: TRBV19
clone_size: NA
j_call: TRBJ2-2
cdr3_nt: TGTGCCAGTAGTGTAGAAGGGACTAGCGGGAGGATGGAGGTGAACACCGGGGAGCTGTTTTTT
cdr3_aa: CASSVEGTSGRMEVNTGELFF

d_call: NA
v_call: TRBV5-1
clone_size: NA
j_call: TRBJ1-2
cdr3_nt: TGCGCCAGCAGCAAAGAAGGGGTAGCCTATGGCTACACCTTC
cdr3_aa: CASSKEGVAYGYTF

d_call: TRBD2
v_call: TRBV7-2
clone_size: NA
j_call: TRBJ2-7
cdr3_nt: TGTGCCAGCAGCTTAGAGGCGGGGGTATTATACGAGCAGTACTTC
cdr3_aa: CASSLEAGVLYEQYF

d_call: NA
v_call: TRBV15
clone_size: NA
j_call: TRBJ1-2
cdr3_nt: TGTGCCACCAGCAGAGATTGGGAGGGGCCAGCTAACTATGGCTACACCTTC
cdr3_aa: CATSRDWEGPANYGYTF

d_call: NA
v_call: TRBV9
clone_size: NA
j_call: TRBJ1-2
cdr3_nt: TGTGCCAGCAGCGTAGGGCTTAGCTTTAACTATGGCTACACCTTC
cdr3_aa: CASSVGLSFNYGYTF

d_call: TRBD1
v_call: TRBV7-9
clone_size: NA
j_call: TRBJ1-1
cdr3_nt: TGTGCCAGCAGCCTACAGGGGGCAAAAGCTTTCTTT
cdr3_aa: CASSLQGAKAFF

d_call: NA
v_call: TRBV6-5
clone_size: NA
j_call: TRBJ1-1
cdr3_nt: TGTGCCAGCAGTTATAGACAATTTAACGGGGGCACTGAAGCTTTCTTT
cdr3_aa: CASSYRQFNGGTEAFF

d_call: NA
v_call: TRBV6-1
clone_size: NA
j_call: TRBJ1-5
cdr3_nt: TGTGCCAGCAGTGAAGGAGTGCAGGGTTCGCCTCAGCCCCAGCATTTT
cdr3_aa: CASSEGVQGSPQPQHF

d_call: NA
v_call: TRBV18
clone_size: NA
j_call: TRBJ1-5
cdr3_nt: TGTGCCAGCTCACCCGCGGGGGATCAGCCCCAGCATTTT
cdr3_aa: CASSPAGDQPQHF

d_call: NA
v_call: TRBV5-4
clone_size: NA
j_call: TRBJ1-1
cdr3_nt: TGTGCCAGCACCTCCGCGGGGCTGAGCACTGAAGCTTTCTTT
cdr3_aa: CASTSAGLSTEAFF

d_call: NA
v_call: TRBV7-9
clone_size: NA
j_call: TRBJ1-1
cdr3_nt: TGTGCCAGCAGCTTAGCGGAGACTGAAGCTTTCTTT
cdr3_aa: CASSLAETEAFF

d_call: NA
v_call: TRBV20-1
clone_size: NA
j_call: TRBJ2-1
cdr3_nt: TGCAGTGCTAGTGGCGTAAGCCTCTACAATGAGCAGTTCTTC
cdr3_aa: CSASGVSLYNEQFF

d_call: NA
v_call: TRBV9
clone_size: NA
j_call: TRBJ2-1
cdr3_nt: TGTGCCAGCAGCGTAGGGGGCGGGGACCCAAGATCCCATGAGCAGTTCTTC
cdr3_aa: CASSVGGGDPRSHEQFF

d_call: NA
v_call: TRBV27
clone_size: NA
j_call: TRBJ2-7
cdr3_nt: TGTGCCAGCAGTTTCCACGAGGGACTCCGCTCCTACGAGCAGTACTTC
cdr3_aa: CASSFHEGLRSYEQYF

d_call: NA
v_call: TRBV15
clone_size: NA
j_call: TRBJ1-4
cdr3_nt: TGTGCCACCAGCAGTACGACAGGAACTAATGAAAAACTGTTTTTT
cdr3_aa: CATSSTTGTNEKLFF

d_call: TRBD1
v_call: TRBV7-8
clone_size: NA
j_call: TRBJ1-1
cdr3_nt: TGTGCCAGCAGCTCTTGGACAGGAGAGCCCCCCCCTGAAGCTTTCTTT
cdr3_aa: CASSSWTGEPPPEAFF

d_call: TRBD1
v_call: TRBV24-1
clone_size: NA
j_call: TRBJ1-1
cdr3_nt: TGTGCCACCAGTGATGACAGGGGAGGGGGATCCATGAACACTGAAGCTTTCTTT
cdr3_aa: CATSDDRGGGSMNTEAFF

d_call: TRBD1
v_call: TRBV29-1
clone_size: NA
j_call: TRBJ1-5
cdr3_nt: TGCAGCGTTCGACAGGGAGAACAGCCCCAGCATTTT
cdr3_aa: CSVRQGEQPQHF

d_call: NA
v_call: TRBV10-3
clone_size: NA
j_call: TRBJ2-5
cdr3_nt: TGTGCCATCAGCCACAGGGATATGGAGACCCAGTACTTC
cdr3_aa: CAISHRDMETQYF

d_call: NA
v_call: TRBV7-8
clone_size: NA
j_call: TRBJ2-1
cdr3_nt: TGTGCCAGCAGCCCCCGGGGAGGCCCCTACAATGAGCAGTTCTTC
cdr3_aa: CASSPRGGPYNEQFF

d_call: TRBD1
v_call: TRBV6-4
clone_size: NA
j_call: TRBJ2-3
cdr3_nt: TGTGCCAGCGGAACCGGGACAGGGCCCACAGATACGCAGTATTTT
cdr3_aa: CASGTGTGPTDTQYF

d_call: TRBD2
v_call: TRBV5-1
clone_size: NA
j_call: TRBJ2-5
cdr3_nt: TGCGCCAGCAGCTTCCAGGTAGCGGGAGGGCAAGAGACCCAGTACTTC
cdr3_aa: CASSFQVAGGQETQYF

d_call: TRBD2
v_call: TRBV4-3
clone_size: once
j_call: TRBJ2-7
cdr3_nt: TGCGCCAGCAGCCAAGATTGGACTAGCGCCTCCTACGAGCAGTACTTC
cdr3_aa: CASSQDWTSASYEQYF

d_call: NA
v_call: TRBV7-2
clone_size: NA
j_call: TRBJ1-5
cdr3_nt: TGTGCCAGCAACTTACAGTCAGGCAATCAGCCCCAGCATTTT
cdr3_aa: CASNLQSGNQPQHF

d_call: NA
v_call: TRBV3-1/TRBV3-2
clone_size: NA
j_call: TRBJ2-7
cdr3_nt: TGTGCCAGCAGCCAGAGACAGTCCTACGAGCAGTACTTC
cdr3_aa: CASSQRQSYEQYF

d_call: NA
v_call: TRBV5-1
clone_size: NA
j_call: TRBJ1-1
cdr3_nt: TGCGCCAGCAGCTTGGCTCACAGAGTGAACACTGAAGCTTTCTTT
cdr3_aa: CASSLAHRVNTEAFF

d_call: NA
v_call: TRBV5-6
clone_size: NA
j_call: TRBJ2-5
cdr3_nt: TGTGCCAGCAGCCATTATTGGAGGCAAGAGACCCAGTACTTC
cdr3_aa: CASSHYWRQETQYF

d_call: NA
v_call: TRBV7-2
clone_size: NA
j_call: TRBJ1-6
cdr3_nt: TGTGCCAGCAGCTTTTACAGGGTTTCAGATTCACCCCTCCACTTT
cdr3_aa: CASSFYRVSDSPLHF

d_call: TRBD1
v_call: TRBV18
clone_size: NA
j_call: TRBJ2-7
cdr3_nt: TGTGCCAGCTCAACAGGGGTGGGCTCCTACGAGCAGTACTTC
cdr3_aa: CASSTGVGSYEQYF

d_call: TRBD1
v_call: TRBV24-1
clone_size: NA
j_call: TRBJ2-1
cdr3_nt: TGTGCCACCAGTGATTGGGACAGTTCCTACAATGAGCAGTTCTTC
cdr3_aa: CATSDWDSSYNEQFF